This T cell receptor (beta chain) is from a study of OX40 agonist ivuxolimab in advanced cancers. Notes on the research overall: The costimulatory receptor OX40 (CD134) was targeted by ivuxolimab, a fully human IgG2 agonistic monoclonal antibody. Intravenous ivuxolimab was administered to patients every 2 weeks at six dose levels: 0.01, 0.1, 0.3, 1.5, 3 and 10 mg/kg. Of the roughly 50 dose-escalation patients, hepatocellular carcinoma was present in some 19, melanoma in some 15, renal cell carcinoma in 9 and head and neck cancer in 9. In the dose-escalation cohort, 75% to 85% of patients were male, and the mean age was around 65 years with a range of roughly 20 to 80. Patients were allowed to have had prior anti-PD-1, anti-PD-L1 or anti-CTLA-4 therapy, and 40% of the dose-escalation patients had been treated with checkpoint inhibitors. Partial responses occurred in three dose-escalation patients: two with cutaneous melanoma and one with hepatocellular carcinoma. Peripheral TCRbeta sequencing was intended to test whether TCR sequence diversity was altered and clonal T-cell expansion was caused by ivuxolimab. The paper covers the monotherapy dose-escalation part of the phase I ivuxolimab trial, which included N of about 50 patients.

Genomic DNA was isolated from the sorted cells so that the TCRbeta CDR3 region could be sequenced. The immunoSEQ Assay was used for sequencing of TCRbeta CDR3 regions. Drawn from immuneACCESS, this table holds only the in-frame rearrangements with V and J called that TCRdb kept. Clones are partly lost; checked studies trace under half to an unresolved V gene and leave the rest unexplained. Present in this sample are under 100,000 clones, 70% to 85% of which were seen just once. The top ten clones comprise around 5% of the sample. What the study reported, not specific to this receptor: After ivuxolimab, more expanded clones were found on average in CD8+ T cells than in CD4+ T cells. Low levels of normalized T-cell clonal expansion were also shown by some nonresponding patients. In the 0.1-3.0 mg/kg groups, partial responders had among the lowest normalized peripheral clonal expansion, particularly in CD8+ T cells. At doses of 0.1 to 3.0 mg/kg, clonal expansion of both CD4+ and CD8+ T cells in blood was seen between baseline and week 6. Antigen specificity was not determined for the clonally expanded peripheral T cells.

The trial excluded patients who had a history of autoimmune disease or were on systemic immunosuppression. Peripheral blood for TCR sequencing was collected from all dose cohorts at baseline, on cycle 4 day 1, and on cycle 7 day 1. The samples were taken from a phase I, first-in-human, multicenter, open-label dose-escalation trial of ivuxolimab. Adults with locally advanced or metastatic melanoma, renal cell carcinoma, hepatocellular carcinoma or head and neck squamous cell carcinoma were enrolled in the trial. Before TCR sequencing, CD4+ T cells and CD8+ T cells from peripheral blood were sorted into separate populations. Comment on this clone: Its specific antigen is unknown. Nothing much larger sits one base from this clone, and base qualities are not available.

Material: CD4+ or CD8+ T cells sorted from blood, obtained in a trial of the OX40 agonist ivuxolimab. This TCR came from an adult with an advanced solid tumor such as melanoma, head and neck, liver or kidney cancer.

CDR3 loop: CASSLGILAGGSNEQFF. The DNA is TGCGCCAGCAGCTTGGGGATACTAGCGGGAGGGAGCAATGAGCAGTTCTTC. The sequence joins TRBV5-1 to TRBJ2-1; 13 nucleotides in the junction match TRBD2. The germline V gene encodes CDR1 SGHRS and CDR2 YFSETQ. V lost 0 bases and J lost 6 bases, and the count of bases not matched to a germline gene is 6. Including cysteine and phenylalanine, the CDR3 has 17 amino acids. Only CDR3 DNA remains: 51 bases, in frame from the first base.